The entry below gives a single T cell receptor beta chain sequence along with its context. Its specificity is not known. One junction end does not reproduce the germline sequence, and a read error may be involved. Profiled with immunoSEQ multiplex PCR; TCRdb holds only in-frame clones, not every one. The sample shows 120,000 to 150,000 clones, approximately 86% of them seen only once. The entry originates in a study of radiation and T cells in renal cell carcinoma. Overall study findings and caveats: From baseline, blood top tumor clonotypes peaked at 2 weeks post-radiation.

Time point given: blood 4 weeks post-SBRT, at nephrectomy. Treatment: 15 Gy SBRT to primary tumor, nephrectomy 4 weeks later. Nephrectomy followed 15 Gy stereotactic body radiation by 4 weeks. After SBRT, blood was collected at 2 and 4 weeks, plus baseline. CDR1 is LNHDA and CDR2 is SQIVND in the germline V gene (reference sequence). The CDR3 loop spans 13 amino acids. The TCR originated in a woman between 50 and 59 years old with renal cell carcinoma. The source was blood, collected from a patient whose treatment included radiotherapy and nephrectomy. The V call is TRBV19, the J call TRBJ1-3; 7 positions agree with TRBD1. In DNA form, the CDR3 reads TGTGCCAGTAGGATAGGGACAGAGAACACCATATATTTT. It specifies CASRIGTENTIYF.